This T cell receptor (beta chain) was identified during a study of cytomegalovirus exposure and HLA in healthy donors. The CDR3 runs 15 residues. Per the germline V gene, CDR1 is SGHRS and CDR2 is YFSETQ. The V and J ends lost 0 bases and 5 bases respectively, with 12 bases between them. With 60 Vbeta and 13 Jbeta primers, the PCR was carried out. In the original processing: Later, 65 million to 85 million unique TCR beta chains were counted in an analysis, and roughly 11 million of them were shared. Sequencing was performed with immunoSEQ multiplex PCR; in TCRdb, only in-frame clones are kept and a portion is missing. V and J calls and clone size are as listed in that table; D and trimming were resolved from the DNA. The repertoire consists of more than 90,000 clones, with roughly 74% occurring once and the leading ten covering approximately 2.1%. Comments on this clone: No antigen is known for it.

Study findings and constraints: In vitro assays verified that a few CMV-associated chains recognized CMV antigens specifically.

The genes are TRBV5-1 and TRBJ2-1, with D unclear. Sequenced material: PBMCs. This receptor was identified in a middle-aged woman in good health and CMV-seronegative. CDR3 nucleotides: TGCGCCAGCAGCTTGGGCCTAGGCGGCGACAATGAGCAGTTCTTC. This sequence encodes CASSLGLGGDNEQFF. The full variable domain, completed using reference TRBV5-1 and TRBJ2-1, is KAGVTQTPRYLIKTRGQQVTLSCSPISGHRSVSWYQQTPGQGLQFLFEYFSETQRNKGNFPGRFSGRQFSNSRSEMNVSTLELGDSALYLCASSLGLGGDNEQFFGPGTRLTVL.